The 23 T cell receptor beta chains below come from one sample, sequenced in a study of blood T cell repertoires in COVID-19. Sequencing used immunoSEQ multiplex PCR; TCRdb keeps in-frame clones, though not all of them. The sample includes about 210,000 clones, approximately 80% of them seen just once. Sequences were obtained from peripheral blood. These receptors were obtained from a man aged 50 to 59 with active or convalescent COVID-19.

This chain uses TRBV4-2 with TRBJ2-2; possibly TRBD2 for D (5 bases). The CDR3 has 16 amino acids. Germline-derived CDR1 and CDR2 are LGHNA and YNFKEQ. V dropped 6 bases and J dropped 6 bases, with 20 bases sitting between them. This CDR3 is CASSRTGRWQAGELFF. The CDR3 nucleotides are TGTGCCAGCAGTCGAACGGGAAGATGGCAAGCCGGGGAGCTGTTTTTT.

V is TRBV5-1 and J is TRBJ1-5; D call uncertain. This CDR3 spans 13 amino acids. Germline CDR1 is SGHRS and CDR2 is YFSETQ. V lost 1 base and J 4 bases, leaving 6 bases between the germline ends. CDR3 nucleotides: TGCGCCAGCAGCTTGTCCCCTAATCAGCCCCAGCATTTT. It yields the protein CASSLSPNQPQHF.

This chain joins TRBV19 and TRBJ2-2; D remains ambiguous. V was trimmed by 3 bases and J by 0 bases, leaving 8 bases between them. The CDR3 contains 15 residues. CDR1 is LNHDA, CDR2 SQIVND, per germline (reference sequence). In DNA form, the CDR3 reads TGTGCCAGTAGTATGGGCATCGCGAACACCGGGGAGCTGTTTTTT. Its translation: CASSMGIANTGELFF.

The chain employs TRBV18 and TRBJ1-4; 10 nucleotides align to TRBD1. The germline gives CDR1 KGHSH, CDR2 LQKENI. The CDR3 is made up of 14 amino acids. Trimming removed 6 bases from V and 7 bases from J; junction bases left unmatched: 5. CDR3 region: CASSPGTGAEKLFF. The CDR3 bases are TGTGCCAGCTCGCCCGGGACAGGGGCTGAAAAACTGTTTTTT.

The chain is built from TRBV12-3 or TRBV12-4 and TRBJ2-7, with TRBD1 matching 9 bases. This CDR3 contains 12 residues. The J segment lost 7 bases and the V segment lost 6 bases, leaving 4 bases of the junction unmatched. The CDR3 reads CASSGTGKEQYF. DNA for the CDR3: TGTGCCAGCAGCGGGACAGGGAAGGAGCAGTACTTC.

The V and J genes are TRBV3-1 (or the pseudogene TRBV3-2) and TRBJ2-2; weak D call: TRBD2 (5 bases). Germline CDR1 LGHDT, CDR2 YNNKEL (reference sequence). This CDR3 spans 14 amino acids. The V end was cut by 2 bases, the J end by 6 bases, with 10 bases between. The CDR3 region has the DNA TGTGCCAGCAGCCAACCGGGGAATGCCGGGGAGCTGTTTTTT. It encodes CASSQPGNAGELFF.

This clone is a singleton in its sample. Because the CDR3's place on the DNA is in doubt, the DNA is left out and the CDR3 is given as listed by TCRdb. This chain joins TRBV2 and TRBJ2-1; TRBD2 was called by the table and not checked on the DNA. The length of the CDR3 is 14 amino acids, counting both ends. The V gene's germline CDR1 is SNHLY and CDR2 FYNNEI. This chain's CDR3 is CASSSSGGPGEQFF.

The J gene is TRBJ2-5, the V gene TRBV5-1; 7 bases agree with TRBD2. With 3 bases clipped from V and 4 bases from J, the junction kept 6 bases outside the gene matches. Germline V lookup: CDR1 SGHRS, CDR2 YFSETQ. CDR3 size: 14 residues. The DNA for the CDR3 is TGCGCCAGCAGCTCAACGACTAGCAGAGAGACCCAGTACTTC. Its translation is CASSSTTSRETQYF.

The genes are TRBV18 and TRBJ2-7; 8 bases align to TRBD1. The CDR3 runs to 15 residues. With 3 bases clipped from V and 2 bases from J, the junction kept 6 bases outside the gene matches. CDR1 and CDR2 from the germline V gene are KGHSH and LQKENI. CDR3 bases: TGTGCCAGCTCACCCGGACAGGGTAGACCCTACGAGCAGTACTTC. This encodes CASSPGQGRPYEQYF.

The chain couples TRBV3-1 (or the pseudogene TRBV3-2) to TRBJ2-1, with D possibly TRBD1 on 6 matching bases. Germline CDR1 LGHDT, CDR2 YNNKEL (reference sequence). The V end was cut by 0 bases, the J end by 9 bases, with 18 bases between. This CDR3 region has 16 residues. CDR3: CASSQDIWTADGEQFF. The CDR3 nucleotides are TGTGCCAGCAGCCAAGATATCTGGACAGCCGACGGTGAGCAGTTCTTC.

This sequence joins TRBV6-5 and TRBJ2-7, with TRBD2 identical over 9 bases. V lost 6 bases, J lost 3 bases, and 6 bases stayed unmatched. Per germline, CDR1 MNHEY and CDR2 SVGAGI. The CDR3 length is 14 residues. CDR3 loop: CASSLVAGDYEQYF. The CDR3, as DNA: TGTGCCAGCAGCCTCGTAGCGGGAGACTACGAGCAGTACTTC.

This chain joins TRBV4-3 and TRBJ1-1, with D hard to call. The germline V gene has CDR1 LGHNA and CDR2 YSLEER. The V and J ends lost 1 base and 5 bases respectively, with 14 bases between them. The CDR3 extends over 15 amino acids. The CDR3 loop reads CASSQAGGGGTEAFF. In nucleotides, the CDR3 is TGCGCCAGCAGCCAAGCCGGAGGCGGAGGGACTGAAGCTTTCTTT.

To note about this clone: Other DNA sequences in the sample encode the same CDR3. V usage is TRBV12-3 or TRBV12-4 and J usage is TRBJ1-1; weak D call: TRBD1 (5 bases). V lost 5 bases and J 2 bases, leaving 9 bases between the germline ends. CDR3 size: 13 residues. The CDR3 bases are TGTGCCAGCAGTGGGCAGGGCAACACTGAAGCTTTCTTT. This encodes CASSGQGNTEAFF.

The CDR3 loop reads CASSQDAGGYTEAFF. DNA for the CDR3: TGCGCCAGCAGCCAAGACGCGGGGGGCTACACTGAAGCTTTCTTT. The chain employs TRBV4-1 and TRBJ1-1; D is possibly TRBD1 (6 bases). The CDR3 contains 15 residues. Deletions cut 0 bases from V and 3 bases from J, with 11 bases between. CDR1 and CDR2 from the germline V gene are MGHRA and YSYEKL.

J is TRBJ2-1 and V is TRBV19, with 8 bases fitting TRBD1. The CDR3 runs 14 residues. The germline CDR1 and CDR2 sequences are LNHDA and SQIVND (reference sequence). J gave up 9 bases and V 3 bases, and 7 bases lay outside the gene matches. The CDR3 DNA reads TGTGCCAGTAGTATCGGGGCAGGGGGCAGTGAGCAGTTCTTC. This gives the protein CASSIGAGGSEQFF. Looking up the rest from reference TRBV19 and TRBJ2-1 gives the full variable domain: DGGITQSPKYLFRKEGQNVTLSCEQNLNHDAMYWYRQDPGQGLRLIYYSQIVNDFQKGDIAEGYSVSREKKESFPLTVTSAQKNPTAFYLCASSIGAGGSEQFFGPGTRLTVL.

Written as DNA, the CDR3 is TGTGCCACGTCTATAGGACAGGGTAACTATGGCTACACCTTC. Translated: CATSIGQGNYGYTF. The rearrangement links TRBV27 to TRBJ1-2; 8 nucleotides align to TRBD1. Trimming cost V 10 bases and J 1 base; bases outside gene matches: 8. CDR3 length: 14 residues. CDR1 is MNHEY, CDR2 SMNVEV, per germline (reference sequence).

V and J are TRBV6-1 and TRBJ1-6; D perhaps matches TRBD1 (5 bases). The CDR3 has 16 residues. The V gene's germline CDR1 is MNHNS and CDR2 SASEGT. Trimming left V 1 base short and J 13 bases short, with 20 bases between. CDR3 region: CASSEGWAGTSRPLHF. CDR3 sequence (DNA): TGTGCCAGCAGTGAAGGGTGGGCAGGGACTTCAAGGCCCCTCCACTTT.

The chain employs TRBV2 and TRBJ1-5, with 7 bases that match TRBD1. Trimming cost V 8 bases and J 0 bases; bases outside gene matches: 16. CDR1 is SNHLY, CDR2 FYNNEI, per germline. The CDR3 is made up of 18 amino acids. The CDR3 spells CASRSGQATPYSNQPQHF. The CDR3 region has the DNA TGTGCCAGCCGCTCCGGACAGGCAACCCCGTATAGCAATCAGCCCCAGCATTTT.

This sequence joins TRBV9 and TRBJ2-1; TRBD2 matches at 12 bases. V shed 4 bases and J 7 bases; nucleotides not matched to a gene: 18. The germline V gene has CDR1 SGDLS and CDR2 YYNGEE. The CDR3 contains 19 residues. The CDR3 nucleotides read TGTGCCAGCAGCACCCGACTAGCGGGAGATCGGGTAGGGCGGAATGAGCAGTTCTTC. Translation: CASSTRLAGDRVGRNEQFF.

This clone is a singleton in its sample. CDR3 sequence (DNA): TGTGCCAGCAGTTTATATAGCGGGAGGGCCTACAATGAGCAGTTCTTC. Translated, it gives CASSLYSGRAYNEQFF. The chain joins TRBV27 to TRBJ2-1; 11 bases line up with TRBD2. This CDR3 spans 16 amino acids. Unmatched junction bases numbered 1, after V lost 1 base and J lost 2 bases. CDR1 is MNHEY and CDR2 is SMNVEV in the germline V gene (reference sequence).

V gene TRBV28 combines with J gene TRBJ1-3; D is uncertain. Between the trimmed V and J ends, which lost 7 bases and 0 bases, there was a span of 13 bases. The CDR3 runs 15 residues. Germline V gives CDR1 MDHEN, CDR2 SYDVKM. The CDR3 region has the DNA TGTGCCAGCATTAGAGGATATGACTCTGGAAACACCATATATTTT. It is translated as CASIRGYDSGNTIYF.

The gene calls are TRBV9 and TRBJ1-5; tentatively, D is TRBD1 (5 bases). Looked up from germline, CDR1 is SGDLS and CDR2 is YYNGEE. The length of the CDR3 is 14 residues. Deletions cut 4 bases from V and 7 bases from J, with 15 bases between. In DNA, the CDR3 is TGTGCCAGCAGCTCAGACGGGGGGGACCAGCCCCAGCATTTT. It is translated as CASSSDGGDQPQHF. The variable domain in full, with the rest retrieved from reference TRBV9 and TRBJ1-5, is DSGVTQTPKHLITATGQRVTLRCSPRSGDLSVYWYQQSLDQGLQFLIQYYNGEERAKGNILERFSAQQFPDLHSELNLSSLELGDSALYFCASSSDGGDQPQHFGDGTRLSIL.

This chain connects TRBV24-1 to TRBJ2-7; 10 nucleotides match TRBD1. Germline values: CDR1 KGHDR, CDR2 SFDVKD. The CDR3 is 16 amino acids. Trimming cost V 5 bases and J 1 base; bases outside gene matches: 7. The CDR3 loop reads CATSGGTGVRSYEQYF. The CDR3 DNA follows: TGTGCCACCAGTGGTGGGACAGGGGTAAGGTCCTACGAGCAGTACTTC.